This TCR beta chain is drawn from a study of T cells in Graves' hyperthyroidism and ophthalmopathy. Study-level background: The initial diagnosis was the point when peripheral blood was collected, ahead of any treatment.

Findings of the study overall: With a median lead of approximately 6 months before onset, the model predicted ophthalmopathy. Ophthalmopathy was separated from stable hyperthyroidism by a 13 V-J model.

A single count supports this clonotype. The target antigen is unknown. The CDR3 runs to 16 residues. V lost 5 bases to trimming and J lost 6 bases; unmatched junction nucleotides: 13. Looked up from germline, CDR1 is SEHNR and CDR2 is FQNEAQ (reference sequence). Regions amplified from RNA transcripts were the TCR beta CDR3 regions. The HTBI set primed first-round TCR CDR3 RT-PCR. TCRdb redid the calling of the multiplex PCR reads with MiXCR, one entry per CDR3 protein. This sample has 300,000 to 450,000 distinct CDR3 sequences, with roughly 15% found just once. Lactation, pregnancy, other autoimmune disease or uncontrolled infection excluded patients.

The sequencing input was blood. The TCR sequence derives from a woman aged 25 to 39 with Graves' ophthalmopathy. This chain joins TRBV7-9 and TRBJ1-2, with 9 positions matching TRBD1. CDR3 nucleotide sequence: TGTGCCAGCAGCCGCGGTCTGGACAGGGGTATCCATGGCTACACCTTC. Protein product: CASSRGLDRGIHGYTF.